This T cell receptor beta chain was obtained from a study of OX40 agonist ivuxolimab in advanced cancers. Turning to the study itself: While on treatment, patients had intravenous ivuxolimab at 0.01 to 10 mg/kg every 2 weeks. Partial responses occurred in three patients (one hepatocellular carcinoma, two cutaneous melanoma).

Using immunoSEQ multiplex PCR, the repertoire was profiled, and TCRdb retains in-frame clones only, with some absent. Here the sample spans about 83,000 clones, under 90% being singletons. V trimming: 4 bases; J trimming: 5 bases; junction bases outside the gene matches: 10. Germline CDR1 LGHNA, CDR2 YNFKEQ. This CDR3 comprises 16 residues. This TCR was sampled from an adult with an advanced solid tumor such as melanoma, head and neck, liver or kidney cancer. The specimen was CD4+ or CD8+ T cells sorted from blood, collected in a trial of the OX40 agonist ivuxolimab. V gene TRBV4-2 combines with J gene TRBJ1-1; 10 positions agree with TRBD1. CDR3 DNA sequence: TGTGCCAGCAGCCCGAGACAGGGGGCTTCACGGACTGAAGCTTTCTTT. As protein: CASSPRQGASRTEAFF.